The clone carrying this T cell receptor (beta chain) was picked up many times. Its antigen is as yet unknown. The data are from a study of response to subunit inactivated influenza vaccine. General observations from the study: Authors suggested that a seasonal influenza vaccination recruits few new T cells each time.

TCRdb re-derived calls from the RT-PCR reads in MiXCR, one entry per CDR3 protein. The data show some 850,000 distinct CDR3 sequences, about 18% seen once. This receptor was obtained from a man aged 50-60 years who received an inactivated influenza vaccine. The source material was PBMCs from blood, sampled more than 4 days after vaccination.

In nucleotides, the CDR3 is TGTGCCAGCAGTTTAAACACCGCCTACGAGCAGTACTTC. As protein: CASSLNTAYEQYF. The rearrangement uses TRBV27 and TRBJ2-7; D unresolved. This CDR3 has 13 amino acids. The V end was cut by 2 bases, the J end by 2 bases, with 7 bases between. The V gene's germline CDR1 is MNHEY and CDR2 SMNVEV (reference sequence).